Listed here are 5 T cell receptor beta chains from one sample, sequenced in a study of graft-versus-host responses after intestinal transplantation. These receptors have no identified antigens. Method: immunoSEQ multiplex PCR; TCRdb's copy keeps in-frame clones and lacks some. The sample records approximately 90,000 clones, around nine tenths being singletons. Sequences were derived from unstimulated CD8+ T cells sorted from spleen or lymph node cells, sampled before intestinal transplant. The receptors shown here come from a human donor who received an intestinal transplant.

This sequence joins TRBV6-5 and TRBJ1-5; D is possibly TRBD1 (5 bases). V lost 2 bases to trimming and J lost 2 bases, with 10 bases between them. There are 15 residues in the CDR3. Germline CDR1 and CDR2: MNHEY and SVGAGI. The DNA of the CDR3 is TGTGCCAGCAGTTACGGGGGAGGGGGCAATCAGCCCCAGCATTTT. Amino acid sequence: CASSYGGGGNQPQHF.

The chain carries TRBV4-2 and TRBJ2-7; D is unresolved. The CDR3 is made up of 12 amino acids. The germline CDR1 and CDR2 sequences are LGHNA and YNFKEQ. With 1 base removed from V and 7 bases from J, the gap between germline ends came to 8 bases. Written as DNA, the CDR3 is TGTGCCAGCAGCCAAGGTAGCAGTGAGCAGTACTTC. The encoded protein is CASSQGSSEQYF.

On this clone: Other DNA sequences in the sample encode the same CDR3. The rearrangement links TRBV9 to TRBJ1-1; D not certain. The V and J ends lost 0 bases and 1 base respectively, with 4 bases between them. Per germline, CDR1 SGDLS and CDR2 YYNGEE. The CDR3 is 13 amino acids. CDR3 protein: CASSVESNTEAFF. In DNA form, the CDR3 reads TGTGCCAGCAGCGTAGAGTCGAACACTGAAGCTTTCTTT.

The chain carries TRBV9 and TRBJ1-5, with D possibly TRBD1 on 5 matching bases. This CDR3 contains 12 residues. In germline, CDR1 is SGDLS, CDR2 YYNGEE. V gave up 5 bases and J gave up 4 bases, with 7 bases separating them. The CDR3 bases are TGTGCCAGCAGTCGGGGGAATCAGCCCCAGCATTTT. Residues: CASSRGNQPQHF.

In nucleotides, the CDR3 is TGCGCCAGCAGCCAAGAAAGTACCGACGAGCAGTACTTC. Amino acid sequence: CASSQESTDEQYF. The rearrangement links TRBV4-1 to TRBJ2-7; D gene uncertain. Trimming removed 0 bases at V and 5 bases at J, with 8 bases between. The CDR3 is 13 amino acids. Germline V gene lookup returns CDR1 MGHRA and CDR2 YSYEKL.